The clone carrying this T cell receptor (beta chain) was recorded a few times. Reverse transcription of all isolated RNA meant that expressed TCRB transcripts were sequenced. Here immunoSEQ multiplex PCR was the method, and the copy in TCRdb shows in-frame clones only, minus some. The sample includes about 360,000 clones, roughly an eighth seen only once; the top ten take roughly 0.015%. This sample is drawn from a study of beta chain features in type 1 diabetes. This receptor was taken from a man younger than 30 in good health. Sequencing was done on a sample of naive CD4+ T cells from blood.

Here the CDR3 DNA reads TGCGCCAGCAGCTTCGAACCAGGGGGCGAACCCACAGATACGCAGTATTTT. It yields the protein CASSFEPGGEPTDTQYF. This rearrangement joins TRBV5-1 to TRBJ2-3; 8 bases agree with TRBD1. Germline V gene data show CDR1 as SGHRS and CDR2 as YFSETQ. Unmatched junction bases numbered 10, after V lost 2 bases and J lost 2 bases. The CDR3 is 17 residues long.